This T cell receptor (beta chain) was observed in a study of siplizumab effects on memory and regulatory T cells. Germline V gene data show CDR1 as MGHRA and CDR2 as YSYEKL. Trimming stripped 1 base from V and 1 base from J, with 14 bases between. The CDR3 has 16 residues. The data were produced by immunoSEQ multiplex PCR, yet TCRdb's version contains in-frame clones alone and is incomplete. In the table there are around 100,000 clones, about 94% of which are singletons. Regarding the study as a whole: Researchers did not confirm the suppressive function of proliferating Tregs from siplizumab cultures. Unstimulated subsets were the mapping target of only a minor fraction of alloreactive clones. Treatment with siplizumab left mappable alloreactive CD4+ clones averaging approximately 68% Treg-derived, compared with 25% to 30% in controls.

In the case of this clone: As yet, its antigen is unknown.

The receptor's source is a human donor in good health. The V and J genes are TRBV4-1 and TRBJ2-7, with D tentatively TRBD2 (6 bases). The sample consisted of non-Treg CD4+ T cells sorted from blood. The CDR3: CASSQVAASGSYEQYF. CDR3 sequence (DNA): TGCGCCAGCAGCCAAGTAGCGGCCAGCGGGTCCTACGAGCAGTACTTC.